This T cell receptor beta chain was recovered during a study of T cell clonotyping in hematopoietic cell transplantation. Findings and caveats of the study: Recipient TCR diversity dropped after transplant; expanded clonotypes rose from day 30 to 180. At the given depth, recipient repertoires were over 95% de novo clonotypes.

Assay used: immunoSEQ multiplex PCR; TCRdb lists only in-frame clones, some missing. Here the sample spans about 44,000 clones, around 95% being singletons. Note on this clone: The antigen is undetermined.

V gave up 2 bases and J gave up 1 base, with 11 bases separating them. This CDR3 spans 15 amino acids. Germline V gene data show CDR1 as MNHNY and CDR2 as SVGAGI (reference sequence). The receptor was isolated from a woman between 50 and 59 years old in good health. Some clones in this sample may be carry-over from other donors' samples. The material sequenced was peripheral blood mononuclear cells. V is TRBV6-6 and J is TRBJ1-2; D is unclear. For the CDR3, the DNA is TGTGCCAGCAGTTACGGGCAGGCCTTTAACTATGGCTACACCTTC. As protein: CASSYGQAFNYGYTF.